This TCR beta chain comes out of a study of blood T cells in healthy people across ages. The germline gives CDR1 SGHAT, CDR2 FQDESV (reference sequence). Trimming left V 3 bases short and J 5 bases short, with 14 bases between. The CDR3 runs to 14 residues. Findings and limits, study-wide: There were more naive CD4+ cells and higher diversity in long-lived donors than in aged donors. Lack of knowledge of donor CMV status possibly confounded expanded clonotype changes.

Notes on this clonotype: Its antigen is as yet unknown.

A sample-barcoded 5' primer and a J-beta primer mix were used in a second PCR of roughly 6 to 11 cycles. TCRdb processed the 5' RACE reads anew with MiXCR; each CDR3 protein has one entry. The sample lists roughly 1,000,000 distinct CDR3 sequences, under 30% occurring once. These data also featured in a second study, about T cells of mothers and their children. That work adds: Over 9.5 million TCR beta CDR3 reads were obtained from each mother, and a few million from each child.

V gene TRBV11-1 combines with J gene TRBJ2-7; tentatively, D is TRBD1 (5 bases). Source material: blood. This TCR was recovered from a girl aged 2 to 9 in good health. The CDR3 here is CASSFEDSAHEQYF. CDR3 DNA: TGTGCCAGCAGCTTCGAAGACAGTGCCCACGAGCAGTACTTC.